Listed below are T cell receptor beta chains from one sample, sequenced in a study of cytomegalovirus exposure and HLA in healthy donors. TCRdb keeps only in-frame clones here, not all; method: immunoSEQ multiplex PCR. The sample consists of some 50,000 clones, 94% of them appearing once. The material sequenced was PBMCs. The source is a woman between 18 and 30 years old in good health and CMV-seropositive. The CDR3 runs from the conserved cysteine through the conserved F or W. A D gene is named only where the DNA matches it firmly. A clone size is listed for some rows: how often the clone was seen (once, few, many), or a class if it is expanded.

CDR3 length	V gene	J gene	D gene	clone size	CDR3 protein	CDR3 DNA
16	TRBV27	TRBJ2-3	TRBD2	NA	CASSPLAGGSTDTQYF	TGTGCCAGCAGCCCGCTAGCGGGAGGGAGCACAGATACGCAGTATTTT
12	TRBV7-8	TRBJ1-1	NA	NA	CASSSLGIEAFF	TGTGCCAGCAGTTCGCTGGGCATTGAAGCTTTCTTT
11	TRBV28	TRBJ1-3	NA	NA	CASTQGYTIYF	TGTGCCAGCACCCAGGGGTACACCATATATTTT
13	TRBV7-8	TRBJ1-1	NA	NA	CASSLESNTEAFF	TGTGCCAGCAGCTTAGAATCTAACACTGAAGCTTTCTTT
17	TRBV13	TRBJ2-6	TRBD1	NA	CASSLRQGVSGANVLTF	TGTGCCAGCAGCTTAAGACAGGGGGTGTCTGGGGCCAACGTCCTGACTTTC
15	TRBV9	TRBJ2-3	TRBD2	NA	CASSAGTSGTDTQYF	TGTGCCAGCAGCGCCGGGACTAGCGGAACAGATACGCAGTATTTT
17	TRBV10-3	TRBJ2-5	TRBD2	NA	CAMATGTSGRAGETQYF	TGTGCCATGGCCACAGGGACTAGCGGGAGAGCGGGGGAGACCCAGTACTTC
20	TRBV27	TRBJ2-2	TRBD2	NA	CASSLSPGLAGGPNTGELFF	TGTGCCAGCAGTTTATCACCGGGACTAGCGGGAGGGCCGAACACCGGGGAGCTGTTTTTT
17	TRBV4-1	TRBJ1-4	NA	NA	CASSPTPGGSPNEKLFF	TGCGCCAGCAGCCCCACCCCGGGGGGATCTCCTAATGAAAAACTGTTTTTT
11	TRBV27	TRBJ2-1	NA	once	CASRSLNEQFF	TGTGCCAGCCGTTCACTGAATGAGCAGTTCTTC
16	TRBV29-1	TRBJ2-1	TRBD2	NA	CSVEDPGRKAYNEQFF	TGCAGCGTTGAAGATCCCGGGAGGAAAGCCTACAATGAGCAGTTCTTC
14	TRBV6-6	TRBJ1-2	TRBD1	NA	CASREGQGSYGYTF	TGTGCCAGCAGGGAGGGACAGGGGAGCTATGGCTACACCTTC
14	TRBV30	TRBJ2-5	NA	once	CAWSSARHGETQYF	TGTGCCTGGAGTAGCGCCCGGCACGGGGAGACCCAGTACTTC
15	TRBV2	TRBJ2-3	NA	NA	CASSKGVTGTDTQYF	TGTGCCAGCAGTAAGGGGGTAACAGGCACAGATACGCAGTATTTT
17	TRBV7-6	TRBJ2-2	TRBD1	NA	CASSPLTTGQDTGELFF	TGTGCCAGCAGCCCCCTTACGACAGGGCAGGACACCGGGGAGCTGTTTTTT
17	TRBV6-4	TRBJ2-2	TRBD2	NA	CASSASAGGTNTGELFF	TGTGCCAGCAGTGCCTCCGCCGGGGGGACGAACACCGGGGAGCTGTTTTTT
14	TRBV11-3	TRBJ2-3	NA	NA	CASSSSGGTDTQYF	TGTGCCAGCAGCTCCTCTGGGGGGACAGATACGCAGTATTTT
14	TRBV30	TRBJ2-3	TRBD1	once	CAWTKGGPTDTQYF	TGTGCCTGGACTAAAGGGGGCCCCACAGATACGCAGTATTTT
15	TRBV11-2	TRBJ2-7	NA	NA	CASSSPTEGRYEQYF	TGTGCCAGCAGCTCTCCGACTGAGGGGAGGTACGAGCAGTACTTC
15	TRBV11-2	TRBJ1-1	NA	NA	CASSHIRLKDTEAFF	TGTGCCAGCAGCCATATCAGACTTAAAGACACTGAAGCTTTCTTT
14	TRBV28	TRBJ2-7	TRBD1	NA	CASIDGQGWNEQYF	TGTGCCAGCATTGATGGACAGGGATGGAACGAGCAGTACTTC
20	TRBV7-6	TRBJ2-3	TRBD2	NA	CASSLIGLAGGNSLTDTQYF	TGTGCCAGCAGCTTGATTGGGCTAGCGGGAGGCAATTCCCTCACAGATACGCAGTATTTT
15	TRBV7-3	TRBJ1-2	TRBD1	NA	CASSPRTGEGYGYTF	TGTGCCAGCAGCCCCAGGACAGGAGAGGGCTATGGCTACACCTTC
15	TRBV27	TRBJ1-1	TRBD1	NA	CASSPQRQGNTEAFF	TGTGCCAGCAGCCCCCAACGACAGGGGAACACTGAAGCTTTCTTT
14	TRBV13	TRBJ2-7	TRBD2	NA	CASSGRTRGYEQYF	TGTGCCAGCAGCGGAAGGACTAGGGGATACGAGCAGTACTTC
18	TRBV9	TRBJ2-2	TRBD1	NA	CASSPRQGARTMPGELFF	TGTGCCAGCAGCCCTAGACAGGGGGCGAGAACAATGCCCGGGGAGCTGTTTTTT
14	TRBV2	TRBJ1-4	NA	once	CASRPRDKNEKLFF	TGTGCCAGCAGGCCCCGGGACAAGAATGAAAAACTGTTTTTT
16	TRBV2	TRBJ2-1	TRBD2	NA	CASRGLAGGNNNEQFF	TGTGCCAGCAGGGGACTAGCGGGAGGGAACAACAATGAGCAGTTCTTC
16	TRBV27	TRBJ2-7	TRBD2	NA	CASSLSREVASYEQYF	TGTGCCAGCAGTTTATCGCGGGAGGTGGCTTCCTACGAGCAGTACTTC
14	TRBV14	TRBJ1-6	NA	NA	CASSQVRGQSPLHF	TGTGCCAGCAGCCAAGTAAGGGGACAATCACCCCTCCACTTT
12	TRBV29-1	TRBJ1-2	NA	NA	CSVARGDYGYTF	TGCAGCGTTGCACGGGGAGACTATGGCTACACCTTC
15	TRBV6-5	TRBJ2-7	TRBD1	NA	CASTGTGALGNEQYF	TGTGCCAGCACCGGAACAGGGGCCCTAGGGAACGAGCAGTACTTC
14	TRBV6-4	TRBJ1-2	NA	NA	CASSDSRGSDGYTF	TGTGCCAGCAGTGACTCCCGGGGGTCTGATGGCTACACCTTC
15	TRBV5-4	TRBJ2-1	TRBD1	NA	CASSLRQGTYNEQFF	TGTGCCAGCAGCTTGAGACAGGGTACCTACAATGAGCAGTTCTTC
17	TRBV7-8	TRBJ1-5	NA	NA	CASSSREGRLSNQPQHF	TGTGCCAGCAGCTCTCGGGAGGGTAGGTTGAGCAATCAGCCCCAGCATTTT
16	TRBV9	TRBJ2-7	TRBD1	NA	CASSGRTGTGDHEQYF	TGTGCCAGCAGCGGTCGAACCGGGACAGGGGACCACGAGCAGTACTTC